This T cell receptor beta chain was recorded in a study of T cell responses to AZD1222 COVID-19 vaccine. This CDR3 has 16 residues. Germline CDR1 SGHVS, CDR2 FQNEAQ. The ends lost 5 bases at V and 3 bases at J; junction bases unmatched: 7. Generated by immunoSEQ multiplex PCR, the TCRdb table keeps only in-frame clones and is missing some. The data hold 200,000 or so clones, with 90% to 95% observed a single time. The chain has TRBV7-8 and TRBJ1-3; 10 bases match TRBD1. This receptor was obtained from an adult in good health. This sample comprised peripheral blood, obtained on day 0 of AZD1222 vaccination. In DNA, the CDR3 is TGTGCCAGCAGCCGCGGGGACAGGGGAGTTGGAAACACCATATATTTT. Protein product: CASSRGDRGVGNTIYF.